The subject of this entry is one T cell receptor (beta chain). This CDR3 is 15 amino acids long. With V trimmed by 6 bases and J by 5 bases, 9 bases remained unmatched. Germline V CDR1 and CDR2: MNHNY, SVGAGI (reference sequence). This entry belongs to a study of blood T cell repertoires in COVID-19. Study information: The United States, Italy and Spain supplied acute and convalescent COVID-19 samples. Nucleic acid was either cDNA or gDNA, and it came from T cells, B-cell-depleted T cells, or PBMCs.

Using immunoSEQ multiplex PCR, the repertoire was profiled, and TCRdb retains in-frame clones only, with some absent. The table has about 150,000 clones, around 90% seen once. The chain recombines TRBV6-6 with TRBJ1-3, with 8 nucleotides matching TRBD1. Material: peripheral blood. The TCR sequence derives from a woman in her 50s with acute or convalescent COVID-19. The CDR3 DNA is TGTGCCAGCAGCCTACATGGACAGGGAAGAAACACCATATATTTT. It specifies CASSLHGQGRNTIYF.